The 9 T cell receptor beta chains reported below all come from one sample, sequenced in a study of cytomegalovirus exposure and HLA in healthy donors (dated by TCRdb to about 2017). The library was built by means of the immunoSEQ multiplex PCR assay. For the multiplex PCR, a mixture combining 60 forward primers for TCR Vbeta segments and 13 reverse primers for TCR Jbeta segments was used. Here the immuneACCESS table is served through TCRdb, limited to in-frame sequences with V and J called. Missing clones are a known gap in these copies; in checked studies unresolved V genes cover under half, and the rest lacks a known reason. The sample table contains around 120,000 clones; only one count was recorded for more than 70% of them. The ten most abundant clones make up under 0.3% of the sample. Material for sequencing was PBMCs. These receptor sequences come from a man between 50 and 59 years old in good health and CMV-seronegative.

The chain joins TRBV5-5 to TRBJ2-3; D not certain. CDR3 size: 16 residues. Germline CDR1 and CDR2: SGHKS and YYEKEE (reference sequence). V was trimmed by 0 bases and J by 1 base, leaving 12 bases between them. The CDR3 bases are TGTGCCAGCAGCTTGGGCGTCGAGATCGGCACAGATACGCAGTATTTT. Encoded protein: CASSLGVEIGTDTQYF.

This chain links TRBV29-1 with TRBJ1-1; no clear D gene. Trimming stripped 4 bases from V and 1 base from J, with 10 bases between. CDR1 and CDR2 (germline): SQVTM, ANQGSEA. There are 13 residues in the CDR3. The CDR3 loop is CSVVPQSNTEAFF. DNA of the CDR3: TGCAGCGTTGTTCCCCAGTCGAACACTGAAGCTTTCTTT.

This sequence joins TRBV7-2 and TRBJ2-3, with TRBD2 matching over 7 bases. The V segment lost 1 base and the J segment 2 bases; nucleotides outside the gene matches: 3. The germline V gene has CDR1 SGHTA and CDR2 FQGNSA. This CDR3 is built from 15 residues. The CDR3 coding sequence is TGTGCCAGCAGCTTAGTTAGCGGGTTCACAGATACGCAGTATTTT. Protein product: CASSLVSGFTDTQYF.

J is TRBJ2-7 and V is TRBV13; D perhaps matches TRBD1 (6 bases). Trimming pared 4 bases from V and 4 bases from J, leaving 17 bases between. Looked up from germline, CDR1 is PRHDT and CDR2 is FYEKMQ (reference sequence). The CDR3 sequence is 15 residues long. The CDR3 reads CASSSPRVRGYEQYF. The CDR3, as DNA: TGTGCCAGCAGCTCCCCTCGTGTCAGGGGATACGAGCAGTACTTC. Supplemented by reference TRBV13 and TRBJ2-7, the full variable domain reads AAGVIQSPRHLIKEKRETATLKCYPIPRHDTVYWYQQGPGQDPQFLISFYEKMQSDKGSIPDRFSAQQFSDYHSELNMSSLELGDSALYFCASSSPRVRGYEQYFGPGTRLTVT.

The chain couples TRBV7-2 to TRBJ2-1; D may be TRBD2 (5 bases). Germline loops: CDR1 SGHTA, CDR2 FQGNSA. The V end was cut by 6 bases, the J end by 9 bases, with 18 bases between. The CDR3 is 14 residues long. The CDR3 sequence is CASRQADETSEQFF. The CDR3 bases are TGTGCCAGCAGGCAAGCGGACGAAACCAGTGAGCAGTTCTTC.

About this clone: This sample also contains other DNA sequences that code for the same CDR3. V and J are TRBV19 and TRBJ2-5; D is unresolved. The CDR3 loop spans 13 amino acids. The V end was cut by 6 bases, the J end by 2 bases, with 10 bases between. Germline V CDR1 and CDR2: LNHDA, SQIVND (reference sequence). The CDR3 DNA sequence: TGTGCCAGTAGAAATTCGGGTCAAGAGACCCAGTACTTC. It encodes CASRNSGQETQYF.

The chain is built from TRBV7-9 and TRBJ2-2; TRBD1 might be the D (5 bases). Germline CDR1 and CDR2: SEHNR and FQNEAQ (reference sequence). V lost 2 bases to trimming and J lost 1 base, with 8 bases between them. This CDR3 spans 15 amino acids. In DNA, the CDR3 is TGTGCCAGCAGCTTATTTGGACAGAACACCGGGGAGCTGTTTTTT. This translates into CASSLFGQNTGELFF.

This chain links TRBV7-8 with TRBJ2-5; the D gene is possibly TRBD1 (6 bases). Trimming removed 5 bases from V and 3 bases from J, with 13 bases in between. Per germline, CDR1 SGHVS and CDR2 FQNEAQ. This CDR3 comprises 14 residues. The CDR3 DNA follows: TGTGCCAGCAGCCCATGGACAGCAAAAGAGACCCAGTACTTC. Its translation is CASSPWTAKETQYF.

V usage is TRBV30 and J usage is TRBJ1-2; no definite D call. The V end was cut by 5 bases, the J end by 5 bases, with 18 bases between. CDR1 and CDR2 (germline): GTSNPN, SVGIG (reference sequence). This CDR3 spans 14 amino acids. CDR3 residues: CAWSVGREWYGYTF. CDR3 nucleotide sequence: TGTGCCTGGTCCGTGGGGAGGGAGTGGTATGGCTACACCTTC. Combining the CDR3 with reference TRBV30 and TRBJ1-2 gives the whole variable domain SQTIHQWPATLVQPVGSPLSLECTVEGTSNPNLYWYRQAAGRGLQLLFYSVGIGQISSEVPQNLSASRPQDRQFILSSKKLLLSDSGFYLCAWSVGREWYGYTFGSGTRLTVV.